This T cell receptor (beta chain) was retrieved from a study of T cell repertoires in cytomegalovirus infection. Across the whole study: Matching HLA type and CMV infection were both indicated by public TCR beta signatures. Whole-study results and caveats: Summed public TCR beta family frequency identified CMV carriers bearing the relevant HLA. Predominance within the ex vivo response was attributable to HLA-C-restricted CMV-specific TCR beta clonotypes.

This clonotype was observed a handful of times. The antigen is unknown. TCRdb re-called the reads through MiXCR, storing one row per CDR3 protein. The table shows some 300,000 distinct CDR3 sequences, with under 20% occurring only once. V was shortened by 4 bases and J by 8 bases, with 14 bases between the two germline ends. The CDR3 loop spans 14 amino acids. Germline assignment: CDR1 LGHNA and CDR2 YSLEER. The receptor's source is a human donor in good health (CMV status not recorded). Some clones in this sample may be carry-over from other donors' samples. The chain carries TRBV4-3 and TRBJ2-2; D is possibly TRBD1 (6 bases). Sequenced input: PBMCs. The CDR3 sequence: CASSRNRVAGELFF. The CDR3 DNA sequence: TGCGCCAGCAGCCGCAACAGGGTTGCGGGGGAGCTGTTTTTT.